Each of the 10 T cell receptor beta chains below was sequenced from the same sample in a study of T-cell memory formation after mild COVID-19. TCRdb re-called the 5' RACE reads through MiXCR, storing one row per CDR3 protein. The sample has about 400,000 distinct CDR3 sequences, 20% to 30% seen once; the top ten hold over 10%. Input material: PBMCs or a T cell subset sorted from them (not recorded which). The receptors shown here come from an adult woman who had mild COVID-19 (a few samples of this study predate the infection). Cell type and time point are not known.

This clonotype was seen a few times. The rearrangement uses TRBV7-9 and TRBJ2-7; 11 bases match TRBD2. The CDR3 totals 18 residues. The germline CDR1 and CDR2 sequences are SEHNR and FQNEAQ (reference sequence). Germline trimming cut 5 bases from V and 7 bases from J; bases unmatched to any gene: 19. This CDR3 reads CASSVLAGAPGRPFEQYF. CDR3 sequence (DNA): TGTGCCAGCAGCGTACTAGCGGGAGCCCCCGGGCGCCCCTTTGAGCAGTACTTC.

V and J are TRBV12-3 or TRBV12-4 and TRBJ2-7; 12 bases align to TRBD1. The CDR3 spans 17 residues. The V and J ends lost 0 bases and 6 bases, in that order; junction bases with no gene match: 9. Written as DNA, the CDR3 is TGTGCCAGCAGTTTAGCCCGGGGGACAGGGGGCCTCTCCGAGCAGTACTTC. Amino acids: CASSLARGTGGLSEQYF.

This rearrangement joins TRBV18 to TRBJ2-1; D may be TRBD2 (5 bases). Germline V gene sequence: CDR1 KGHSH, CDR2 LQKENI. The CDR3 loop spans 17 amino acids. V lost 0 bases and J lost 5, with 17 bases in between. Here the CDR3 reads CASSPPMTGSTNNEQFF. CDR3 DNA sequence: TGTGCCAGCTCACCACCCATGACTGGGAGTACCAACAATGAGCAGTTCTTC.

V is TRBV18 and J is TRBJ2-3; D call uncertain. Germline V gives CDR1 KGHSH, CDR2 LQKENI. V was clipped by 3 bases and J by 4 bases, with 2 bases between them. The CDR3 is 11 amino acids. CDR3 coding DNA: TGTGCCAGCTCACCCCCAGATACGCAGTATTTT. Translated, it gives CASSPPDTQYF.

The chain employs TRBV10-3 and TRBJ2-7, with D hard to call. Trimming removed 3 bases from V and 3 bases from J, with 12 bases in between. The CDR3 runs to 14 residues. Germline V CDR1 and CDR2: ENHRY, SYGVKD. The DNA for the CDR3 is TGTGCCATCAGTGAAGGTAGCCCTGGCTACGAGCAGTACTTC. Translating it yields CAISEGSPGYEQYF.

This clonotype was recorded a few times. The gene calls are TRBV10-3 and TRBJ2-2, with D possibly TRBD2 on 6 matching bases. Trimming pared 0 bases from V and 4 bases from J, leaving 15 bases between. CDR1 ENHRY and CDR2 SYGVKD come from the germline V gene. This CDR3 comprises 17 residues. In DNA form, the CDR3 reads TGTGCCATCAGTGAGTCGACGTCACTAGCCGGCACCGGGGAGCTGTTTTTT. Residues: CAISESTSLAGTGELFF.

This rearrangement joins TRBV10-3 to TRBJ2-5, with TRBD2 matching over 9 bases. Germline-derived CDR1 and CDR2 are ENHRY and SYGVKD. V lost 1 base, J lost 1 base, and 4 bases stayed unmatched. The CDR3 is 16 residues long. The CDR3 nucleotides read TGTGCCATCAGTGAGTGGGCTAGCGGGGTCCAAGAGACCCAGTACTTC. Amino acid sequence: CAISEWASGVQETQYF.

There are many counts of this clonotype. J is TRBJ2-1 and V is TRBV4-1, with D possibly being TRBD2 (7 bases). CDR3 size: 14 residues. Trimming pared 4 bases from V and 7 bases from J, leaving 14 bases between. Germline values: CDR1 MGHRA, CDR2 YSYEKL. CDR3 amino acids: CASSRGGRMNEQFF. The CDR3 bases are TGCGCCAGCAGCCGGGGGGGGCGGATGAATGAGCAGTTCTTC.

This clonotype was counted ten times or more. The chain joins TRBV3-1 to TRBJ2-4; 8 nucleotides line up with TRBD1. This CDR3 spans 15 amino acids. Germline CDR1 and CDR2: LGHDT and YNNKEL (reference sequence). Germline trimming cut 3 bases from V and 4 bases from J; bases unmatched to any gene: 5. The CDR3 region has the DNA TGTGCCAGCAGCCATCTTCGGACAGGGAAAAACATTCAGTACTTC. It is translated as CASSHLRTGKNIQYF.

This clonotype was counted a few times. The CDR3 DNA follows: TGCGCCAGTCCGAACAGGGACACCTTC. Amino acids: CASPNRDTF. The gene calls are TRBV5-1 and TRBJ1-2, with D possibly TRBD1 on 6 matching bases. V lost 8 bases, J lost 12 bases, and 11 bases lay in between. The CDR3 covers 9 residues. Germline CDR1 SGHRS, CDR2 YFSETQ.